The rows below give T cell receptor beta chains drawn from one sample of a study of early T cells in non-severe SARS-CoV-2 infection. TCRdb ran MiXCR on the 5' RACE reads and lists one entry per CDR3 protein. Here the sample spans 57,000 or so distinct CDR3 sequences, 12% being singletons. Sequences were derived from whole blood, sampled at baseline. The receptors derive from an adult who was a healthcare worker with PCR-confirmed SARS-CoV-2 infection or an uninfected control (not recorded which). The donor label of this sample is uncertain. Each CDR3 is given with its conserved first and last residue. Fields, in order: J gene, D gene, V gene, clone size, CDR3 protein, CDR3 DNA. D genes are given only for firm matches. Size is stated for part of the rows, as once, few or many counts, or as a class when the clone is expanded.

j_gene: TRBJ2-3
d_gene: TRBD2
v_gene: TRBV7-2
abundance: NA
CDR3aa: CASSLNPGTSADTQYF
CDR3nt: TGTGCCAGCAGCTTAAACCCCGGGACTAGCGCAGATACGCAGTATTTT

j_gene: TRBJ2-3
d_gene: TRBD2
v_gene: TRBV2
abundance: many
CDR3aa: CASRWSGGTDTQYF
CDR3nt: TGTGCCAGCAGGTGGAGCGGGGGCACAGATACGCAGTATTTT

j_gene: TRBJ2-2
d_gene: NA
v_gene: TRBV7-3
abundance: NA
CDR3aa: CASSIPTGELFF
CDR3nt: TGTGCCAGCAGCATTCCGACCGGGGAGCTGTTTTTT

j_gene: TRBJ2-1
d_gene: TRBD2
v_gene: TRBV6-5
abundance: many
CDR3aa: CASSPGTSGNNEQFF
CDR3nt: TGTGCCAGCAGCCCAGGGACTAGCGGGAACAATGAGCAGTTCTTC

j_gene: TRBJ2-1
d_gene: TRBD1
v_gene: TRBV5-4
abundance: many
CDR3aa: CASSSKGQVNNEQFF
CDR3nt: TGTGCCAGCAGCTCCAAGGGACAGGTTAACAATGAGCAGTTCTTC

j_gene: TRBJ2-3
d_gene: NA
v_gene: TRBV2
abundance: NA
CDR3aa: CASSERMGWGTDTQYF
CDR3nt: TGTGCCAGCAGTGAACGTATGGGATGGGGCACAGATACGCAGTATTTT

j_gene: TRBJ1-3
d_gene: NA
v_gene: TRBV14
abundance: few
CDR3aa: CASSQENTIYF
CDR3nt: TGTGCCAGCAGCCAAGAAAACACCATATATTTT

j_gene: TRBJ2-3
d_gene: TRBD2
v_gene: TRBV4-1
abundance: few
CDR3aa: CASSQIAKRGGGNTQYF
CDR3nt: TGCGCCAGCAGCCAAATTGCCAAGCGGGGGGGCGGAAATACGCAGTATTTT

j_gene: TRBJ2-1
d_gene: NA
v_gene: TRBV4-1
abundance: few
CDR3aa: CASSLEPIPKDEQFF
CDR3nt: TGCGCCAGCAGCCTTGAACCGATCCCGAAGGATGAGCAGTTCTTC

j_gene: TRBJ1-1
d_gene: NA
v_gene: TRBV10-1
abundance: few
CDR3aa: CASSSGPEPEAFF
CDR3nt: TGCGCCAGCAGTTCCGGACCTGAACCTGAAGCTTTCTTT

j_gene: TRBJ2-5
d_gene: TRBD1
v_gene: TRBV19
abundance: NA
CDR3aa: CASSILGTGETQYF
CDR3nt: TGTGCCAGTAGTATTCTTGGGACAGGGGAGACCCAGTACTTC

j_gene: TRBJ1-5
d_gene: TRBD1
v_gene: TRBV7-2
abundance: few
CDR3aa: CASRPTGGPQPQHF
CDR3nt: TGTGCCAGCAGACCTACAGGGGGCCCTCAGCCCCAGCATTTT

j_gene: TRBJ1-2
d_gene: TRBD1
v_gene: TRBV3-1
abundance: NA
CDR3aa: CASSPSSGQGNYGYTF
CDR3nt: TGTGCCAGCAGCCCAAGTTCCGGACAGGGGAACTATGGCTACACCTTC

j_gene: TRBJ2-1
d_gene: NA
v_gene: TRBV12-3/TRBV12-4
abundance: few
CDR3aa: CASSLVGTYNEQFF
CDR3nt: TGTGCCAGCAGTTTAGTAGGGACCTACAATGAGCAGTTCTTC

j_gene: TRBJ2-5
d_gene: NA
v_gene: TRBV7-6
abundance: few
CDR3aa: CASSLAGAGETQYF
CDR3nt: TGTGCCAGCAGCTTAGCTGGGGCCGGGGAGACCCAGTACTTC

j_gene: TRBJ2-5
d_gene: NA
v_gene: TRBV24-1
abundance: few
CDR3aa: CATSDFRVPETQYF
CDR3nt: TGTGCCACCAGTGATTTCAGGGTTCCGGAGACCCAGTACTTC

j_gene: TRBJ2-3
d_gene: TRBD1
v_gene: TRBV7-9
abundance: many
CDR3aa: CASSLEDRLDTQYF
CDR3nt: TGTGCCAGCAGCTTAGAGGACAGGTTAGATACGCAGTATTTT

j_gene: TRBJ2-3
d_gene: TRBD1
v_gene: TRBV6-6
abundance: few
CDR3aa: CASSSPTGWGTDTQYF
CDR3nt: TGTGCCAGCAGTTCCCCGACAGGGTGGGGCACAGATACGCAGTATTTT

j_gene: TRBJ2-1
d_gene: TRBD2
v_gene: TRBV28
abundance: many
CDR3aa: CASSPTGTSSYNEQFF
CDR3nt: TGTGCCAGCAGTCCTACCGGGACTAGCTCGTACAATGAGCAGTTCTTC

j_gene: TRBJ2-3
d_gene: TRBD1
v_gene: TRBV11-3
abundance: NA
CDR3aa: CASSLGDRDPGTQYF
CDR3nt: TGTGCCAGCAGCTTAGGGGACAGGGATCCGGGTACGCAGTATTTT

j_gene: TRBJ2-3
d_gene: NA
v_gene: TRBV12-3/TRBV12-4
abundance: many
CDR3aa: CASSLWDPSSTDTQYF
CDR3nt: TGTGCCAGCAGTCTGTGGGACCCCTCGAGCACAGATACGCAGTATTTT

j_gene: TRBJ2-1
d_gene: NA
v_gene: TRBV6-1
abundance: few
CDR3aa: CASSAPGSYNEQFF
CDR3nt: TGTGCCAGCAGTGCACCGGGTTCCTACAATGAGCAGTTCTTC

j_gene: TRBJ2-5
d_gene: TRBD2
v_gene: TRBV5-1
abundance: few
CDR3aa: CASSPGLAGDQYF
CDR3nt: TGCGCCAGCAGCCCTGGACTAGCGGGGGATCAGTACTTC

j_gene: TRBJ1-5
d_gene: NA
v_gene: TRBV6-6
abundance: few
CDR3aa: CASRDRDAGVLYSNQPQHF
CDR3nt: TGTGCCAGCAGAGACCGGGACGCCGGTGTGTTATATAGCAATCAGCCCCAGCATTTT

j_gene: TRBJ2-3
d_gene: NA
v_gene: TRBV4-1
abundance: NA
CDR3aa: CASSQHEGGPTDTQYF
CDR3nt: TGCGCCAGCAGCCAACATGAGGGGGGGCCTACAGATACGCAGTATTTT

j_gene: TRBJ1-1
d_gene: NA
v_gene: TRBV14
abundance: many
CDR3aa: CASSRAGVSEAFF
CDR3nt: TGTGCCAGCAGCCGCGCAGGGGTCTCTGAAGCTTTCTTT

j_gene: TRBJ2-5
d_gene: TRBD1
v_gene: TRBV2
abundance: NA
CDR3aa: CASSPGQAGPETQYF
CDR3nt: TGTGCCAGCAGTCCAGGACAGGCCGGCCCAGAGACCCAGTACTTC